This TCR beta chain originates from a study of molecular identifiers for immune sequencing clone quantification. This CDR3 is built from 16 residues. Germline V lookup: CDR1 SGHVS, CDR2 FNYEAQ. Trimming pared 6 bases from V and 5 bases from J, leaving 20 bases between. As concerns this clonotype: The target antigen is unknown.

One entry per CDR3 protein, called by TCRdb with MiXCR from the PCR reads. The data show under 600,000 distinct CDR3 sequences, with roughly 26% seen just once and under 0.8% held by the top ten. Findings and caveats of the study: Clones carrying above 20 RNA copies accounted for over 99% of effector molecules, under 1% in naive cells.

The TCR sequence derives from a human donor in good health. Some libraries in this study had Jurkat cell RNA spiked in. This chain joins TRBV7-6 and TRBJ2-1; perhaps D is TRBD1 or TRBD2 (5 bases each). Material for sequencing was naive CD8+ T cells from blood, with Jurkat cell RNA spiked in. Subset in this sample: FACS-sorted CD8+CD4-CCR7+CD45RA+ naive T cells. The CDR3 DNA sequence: TGTGCCAGCAGTTCTCTTGCCGGGACGGACGACAATGAGCAGTTCTTC. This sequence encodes CASSSLAGTDDNEQFF.